These 9 T cell receptor beta chains share one sample of origin, sequenced in a study of shared clonotypes between healthy human individuals. The protocol was immunoSEQ multiplex PCR, while the TCRdb copy is restricted to in-frame clones and leaves out a portion. The sample includes over a million clones, around 78% of them seen just once. Sequenced: memory CD4+ T cells from PBMCs. Subset: CD45RA-negative fraction. Receptors originate from a man aged 18 to 30 in good health. Some clones in this sample may be carry-over from other donors' samples.

This clone has only one observation. This chain joins TRBV28 and TRBJ2-3; the D gene could be TRBD1 or TRBD2 (6 bases each). Trimming shortened V by 8 bases and J by 3 bases, and 15 bases separated the two germline ends. The CDR3 has 14 residues. The germline CDR1 and CDR2 sequences are MDHEN and SYDVKM. The CDR3 DNA follows: TGTGCCAGCGGTGGGGGGCAAGGGACAGATACGCAGTATTTT. Translation gives CASGGGQGTDTQYF.

As DNA, the CDR3 is TGTGCCAGCTCGCTGGGAGTACAGGGATCCGGGCAGCCCCAGCATTTT. Translating it yields CASSLGVQGSGQPQHF. J is TRBJ1-5 and V is TRBV18, with a weak D call TRBD1 (6 bases). Germline V gene data show CDR1 as KGHSH and CDR2 as LQKENI. The CDR3 contains 16 residues. V was pared by 6 bases and J by 7 bases, with 22 bases between.

The J gene is TRBJ1-5, the V gene TRBV18; D may be TRBD1 (6 bases). The CDR3 sequence is 16 residues long. Germline V gene lookup returns CDR1 KGHSH and CDR2 LQKENI. V lost 3 bases, J lost 2 bases, and 14 bases lay in between. As DNA, the CDR3 is TGTGCCAGCTCACCGTTTGGGGGGCTGGGCAATCAGCCCCAGCATTTT. It yields the protein CASSPFGGLGNQPQHF.

The V gene is TRBV28, the J gene TRBJ2-1, with D possibly being TRBD1 (6 bases). Germline loops: CDR1 MDHEN, CDR2 SYDVKM. V lost 6 bases to trimming and J lost 1 base, with 16 bases between them. CDR3 length: 16 residues. The CDR3 reads CASSFGQPISYNEQFF. CDR3 coding DNA: TGTGCCAGCAGCTTCGGACAGCCGATATCCTACAATGAGCAGTTCTTC. Full variable domain (missing parts from reference TRBV28 and TRBJ2-1): DVKVTQSSRYLVKRTGEKVFLECVQDMDHENMFWYRQDPGLGLRLIYFSYDVKMKEKGDIPEGYSVSREKKERFSLILESASTNQTSMYLCASSFGQPISYNEQFFGPGTRLTVL.

This clone was found once. The rearrangement joins TRBV5-4 to TRBJ2-2, with D possibly TRBD1 on 6 matching bases. V shed 4 bases and J shed 1 base, with 14 bases lying between them. CDR1 SGHNT and CDR2 YYREEE come from the germline V gene (reference sequence). This CDR3 contains 16 residues. CDR3 sequence (DNA): TGTGCCAGCAGCCCGGGCCCAGGGGTGAACACCGGGGAGCTGTTTTTT. Translating it yields CASSPGPGVNTGELFF.

This clone has a single count. The rearrangement links TRBV6-6 to TRBJ2-5; 9 nucleotides line up with TRBD1. The V and J ends lost 2 bases and 4 bases, in that order; junction bases with no gene match: 2. The CDR3 has 14 residues. CDR1 is MNHNY, CDR2 SVGAGI, per germline (reference sequence). In nucleotides, the CDR3 is TGTGCCAGCAGTTACCTGACAGGGGGAGAGACCCAGTACTTC. Encoded protein: CASSYLTGGETQYF.

This chain links TRBV28 with TRBJ2-1, with 9 bases identical to TRBD1. Germline V gene lookup returns CDR1 MDHEN and CDR2 SYDVKM. The CDR3 consists of 16 residues. J gave up 6 bases and V 8 bases, and 14 bases lay outside the gene matches. The CDR3 nucleotides read TGTGCCAGCCGAGGTACCGGGACAGGGATTAGCAATGAGCAGTTCTTC. Translated: CASRGTGTGISNEQFF.

The chain employs TRBV4-2 and TRBJ2-3; 14 bases fit TRBD2. V trimming: 4 bases; J trimming: 5 bases; junction bases outside the gene matches: 5. This CDR3 spans 16 amino acids. Per germline, CDR1 LGHNA and CDR2 YNFKEQ. CDR3 sequence reads: CASSLGTSGSRDTQYF. The CDR3 nucleotides are TGTGCCAGCAGCCTAGGGACTAGCGGGAGTCGAGATACGCAGTATTTT.

The chain uses TRBV4-2 and TRBJ1-1, with TRBD1 identical over 7 bases. The CDR3 is 13 residues long. CDR1 and CDR2 (germline): LGHNA, YNFKEQ. The J segment lost 11 bases and the V segment lost 0 bases, leaving 6 bases of the junction unmatched. The CDR3 loop is CASSQDGGTAAFF. The DNA of the CDR3 is TGTGCCAGCAGCCAAGATGGCGGGACAGCCGCTTTCTTT.